Below, 28 T cell receptor beta chains from the same sample are listed, as sequenced in a study of cytomegalovirus exposure and HLA in healthy donors. A multiplex PCR was run with 60 Vbeta primers and 13 Jbeta primers. Profiled with immunoSEQ multiplex PCR; TCRdb holds only in-frame clones, not every one. The table has approximately 88,000 clones, 80% seen once. The sequenced material came from PBMCs. Source of these receptors: a man aged 18-30 years in good health and CMV-seronegative.

This chain connects TRBV9 to TRBJ2-2; D possibly corresponds to TRBD1 (5 bases). In germline, CDR1 is SGDLS, CDR2 YYNGEE. The CDR3 spans 15 residues. V gave up 0 bases and J gave up 4 bases, with 10 bases separating them. In DNA form, the CDR3 reads TGTGCCAGCAGCGTAGAGGGGATCGGCACCGGGGAGCTGTTTTTT. Residues: CASSVEGIGTGELFF.

V usage is TRBV11-3 and J usage is TRBJ2-1, with TRBD2 matching 8 bases. Germline trimming cut 5 bases from V and 2 bases from J; bases unmatched to any gene: 5. The CDR3 runs 15 residues. Germline CDR1 is SGHNT and CDR2 is YENEEA. The CDR3 sequence: CASSPRGAPYNEQFF. For the CDR3, the DNA is TGTGCCAGCAGCCCGCGGGGGGCCCCCTACAATGAGCAGTTCTTC.

The sample holds one count of this clone. J is TRBJ2-7 and V is TRBV5-1, with 8 bases that match TRBD2. CDR1 SGHRS and CDR2 YFSETQ come from the germline V gene. The ends lost 4 bases at V and 4 bases at J; junction bases unmatched: 13. The CDR3 has 16 amino acids. CDR3: CASSPLGGGGIYEQYF. The DNA of the CDR3 is TGCGCCAGCAGCCCCCTGGGCGGCGGGGGGATTTACGAGCAGTACTTC.

V is TRBV30 and J is TRBJ1-2, with D maybe TRBD1 (5 bases). The CDR3 consists of 15 residues. V lost 8 bases and J lost 6, with 25 bases in between. Germline V CDR1 and CDR2: GTSNPN, SVGIG (reference sequence). The CDR3 coding sequence is TGTGCCCGAACCAACATAGGGCAGGGCGGTCATGGCTACACCTTC. Translation gives CARTNIGQGGHGYTF.

V and J are TRBV5-8 and TRBJ1-5; no clear D gene. The CDR3 runs to 13 residues. Between the trimmed V and J ends, which lost 6 bases and 4 bases, there was a span of 11 bases. Germline V gene lookup returns CDR1 SGHTS and CDR2 YDEGEE. DNA for the CDR3: TGTGCCAGCACCCCCTATCCGAATCAGCCCCAGCATTTT. It yields the protein CASTPYPNQPQHF.

The J gene is TRBJ1-2, the V gene TRBV5-1, with a possible D match to TRBD1 (5 bases). Per germline, CDR1 SGHRS and CDR2 YFSETQ. The CDR3 consists of 14 residues. The V end lost 0 bases, the J end lost 8 bases, and 14 bases lay between the germline ends. The CDR3 here is CASSLVGATRGYTF. CDR3 DNA sequence: TGCGCCAGCAGCTTGGTTGGGGCGACGCGCGGCTACACCTTC. The complete variable domain, with remaining parts taken from reference TRBV5-1 and TRBJ1-2, reads KAGVTQTPRYLIKTRGQQVTLSCSPISGHRSVSWYQQTPGQGLQFLFEYFSETQRNKGNFPGRFSGRQFSNSRSEMNVSTLELGDSALYLCASSLVGATRGYTFGSGTRLTVV.

As DNA, the CDR3 is TGTGCCTGGTGGTCATGGAGGGGGCGAGACACTGAAGCTTTCTTT. This encodes CAWWSWRGRDTEAFF. This chain links TRBV30 with TRBJ1-1, with TRBD1 identical over 7 bases. Trimming at V came to 5 bases and at J to 3 bases, leaving 12 bases not matched to a gene. Germline-derived CDR1 and CDR2 are GTSNPN and SVGIG (reference sequence). There are 15 residues in the CDR3.

The V and J genes are TRBV7-8 and TRBJ1-1, with a possible D match to TRBD1 (5 bases). Germline CDR1 reads SGHVS; CDR2 reads FQNEAQ. Trimming removed 3 bases at V and 1 base at J, with 6 bases between. This CDR3 contains 13 residues. CDR3 nucleotide sequence: TGTGCCAGCAGCTTCAGGGAGAACACTGAAGCTTTCTTT. Translated, it gives CASSFRENTEAFF.

V is TRBV25-1 and J is TRBJ2-2; 9 nucleotides match TRBD1. The ends lost 6 bases at V and 4 bases at J; junction bases unmatched: 6. This CDR3 has 15 amino acids. The V gene's germline CDR1 is MGHDK and CDR2 SYGVNS. The DNA of the CDR3 is TGTGCCAGCAGGAAACAGGGGGCTGGCACCGGGGAGCTGTTTTTT. This codes for CASRKQGAGTGELFF.

This chain joins TRBV6-1 and TRBJ1-1; D unresolved. Germline values: CDR1 MNHNS, CDR2 SASEGT. Trimming removed 2 bases at V and 0 bases at J, with 13 bases between. This CDR3 contains 16 residues. Written as DNA, the CDR3 is TGTGCCAGCAGTGAACTTCTATTAGCCTTGAACACTGAAGCTTTCTTT. Protein product: CASSELLLALNTEAFF.

This chain links TRBV7-9 with TRBJ2-7; 9 bases align to TRBD1. The CDR3 totals 15 residues. Trimming cost V 5 bases and J 2 bases; bases outside gene matches: 7. In germline, CDR1 is SEHNR, CDR2 FQNEAQ (reference sequence). CDR3 sequence: CASSQTDRGTYEQYF. Written as DNA, the CDR3 is TGTGCCAGCAGCCAGACAGACAGGGGGACCTACGAGCAGTACTTC.

This chain uses TRBV6-5 with TRBJ1-5; TRBD1 matches at 8 bases. CDR3 size: 15 residues. Trimming removed 6 bases from V and 6 bases from J; junction bases left unmatched: 10. Germline V CDR1 and CDR2: MNHEY, SVGAGI. This CDR3 is CASSAGTGRSQPQHF. The CDR3 DNA follows: TGTGCCAGCAGCGCCGGGACAGGAAGAAGTCAGCCCCAGCATTTT.

For this clone: The germline gene is not matched at one end of the junction; a read error may be the cause. The chain links TRBV13 to TRBJ2-3; a weak D match, TRBD2 (7 bases). The germline CDR1 and CDR2 sequences are PRHDT and FYEKMQ (reference sequence). CDR3 length: 17 amino acids. CDR3 nucleotide sequence: TGTACCAGCAGCTTAAGAGGGGGGGGGCCGGATACAGATACGCAGTATTTT. As protein: CTSSLRGGGPDTDTQYF.

This clone was observed once. The chain is built from TRBV9 and TRBJ2-1; D possibly corresponds to TRBD2 (6 bases). This CDR3 region has 16 residues. CDR1 is SGDLS, CDR2 YYNGEE, per germline. Trimming removed 4 bases from V and 6 bases from J, with 20 bases in between. The CDR3 DNA is TGTGCCAGCAGCCCGACCCGGGGGAAACAATCCAATGAGCAGTTCTTC. It codes for CASSPTRGKQSNEQFF.

This chain uses TRBV11-3 with TRBJ2-2, with a tentative D call TRBD2 (6 bases). Germline V lookup: CDR1 SGHNT, CDR2 YENEEA. The CDR3 sequence is 14 residues long. Trimming took off 5 bases at V and 8 bases at J, with 15 bases between the two ends. The CDR3 DNA follows: TGTGCCAGCAGCCCTGGGACGGCGGGGGGGGAGCTGTTTTTT. Its translation: CASSPGTAGGELFF. Complete variable domain (other parts from reference TRBV11-3 and TRBJ2-2): EAGVVQSPRYKIIEKKQPVAFWCNPISGHNTLYWYLQNLGQGPELLIRYENEEAVDDSQLPKDRFSAERLKGVDSTLKIQPAELGDSAVYLCASSPGTAGGELFFGEGSRLTVL.

CDR3 residues: CATSGSINYGYTF. The DNA of the CDR3 is TGTGCAACCTCGGGGAGTATTAACTATGGCTACACCTTC. V usage is TRBV28 and J usage is TRBJ1-2; D remains unclear. Germline V gene data show CDR1 as MDHEN and CDR2 as SYDVKM. The length of the CDR3 is 13 residues.

In this sample, this clone turned up once. The V and J genes are TRBV2 and TRBJ1-3, with 8 bases fitting TRBD1. Losses at the gene ends were 9 bases for V and 0 bases for J; bases not matched to a gene: 7. The CDR3 covers 15 residues. Germline V gives CDR1 SNHLY, CDR2 FYNNEI. DNA for the CDR3: TGTGCCAGTGAAGGGACAGGAAGCTCTGGAAACACCATATATTTT. This sequence encodes CASEGTGSSGNTIYF.

V and J are TRBV7-2 and TRBJ2-3, with 15 bases matching TRBD2. Germline CDR1 and CDR2: SGHTA and FQGNSA. Germline trimming cut 4 bases from V and 4 bases from J; bases unmatched to any gene: 3. This CDR3 comprises 16 residues. The CDR3 sequence: CASSSRTSGGADTQYF. CDR3 coding DNA: TGTGCCAGCAGCTCTCGGACTAGCGGGGGGGCAGATACGCAGTATTTT.

This clone occurred once. This rearrangement joins TRBV30 to TRBJ1-2; 7 bases map to TRBD1. This CDR3 region has 14 residues. Trimming at V came to 2 bases and at J to 8 bases, leaving 11 bases not matched to a gene. Per the germline V gene, CDR1 is GTSNPN and CDR2 is SVGIG (reference sequence). CDR3 loop: CAWSPSDRAQGYTF. CDR3 in DNA: TGTGCCTGGAGTCCCTCCGACAGGGCCCAGGGCTACACCTTC.

This chain uses TRBV10-3 with TRBJ1-5; D not certain. The V gene lost 2 bases and the J gene lost 2 bases, with 13 bases spanning the gap. CDR3 size: 16 residues. CDR1 is ENHRY, CDR2 SYGVKD, per germline. DNA for the CDR3: TGTGCCATCAGTGAGCCCCTAGGGCGGGGCAATCAGCCCCAGCATTTT. Protein product: CAISEPLGRGNQPQHF.

This chain connects TRBV10-1 to TRBJ2-3; D uncertain. This CDR3 spans 13 amino acids. Germline values: CDR1 WNHNN, CDR2 SYGVQD (reference sequence). V was clipped by 5 bases and J by 4 bases, with 10 bases between them. CDR3: CASSSGPADTQYF. In DNA form, the CDR3 reads TGCGCCAGCAGTAGTGGGCCCGCAGATACGCAGTATTTT.

The rearrangement uses TRBV9 and TRBJ1-5; 7 bases agree with TRBD1. The germline V gene has CDR1 SGDLS and CDR2 YYNGEE. The ends lost 0 bases at V and 7 bases at J; junction bases unmatched: 7. CDR3 length: 15 amino acids. The CDR3 here is CASSVGTGLAQPQHF. Written as DNA, the CDR3 is TGTGCCAGCAGCGTAGGGACAGGTCTCGCCCAGCCCCAGCATTTT.

The gene calls are TRBV10-3 and TRBJ1-2; 8 nucleotides match TRBD1. The CDR3 contains 17 residues. V lost 2 bases, J lost 2 bases, and 10 bases stayed unmatched. Germline CDR1 and CDR2: ENHRY and SYGVKD. Here the CDR3 DNA reads TGTGCCATCAGTGAGCCGGGGATACCAGGGGGCAACTATGGCTACACCTTC. It encodes CAISEPGIPGGNYGYTF.

The V and J genes are TRBV4-2 and TRBJ2-7, with D maybe TRBD2 (6 bases). The V end was cut by 5 bases, the J end by 4 bases, with 9 bases between. The germline gives CDR1 LGHNA, CDR2 YNFKEQ. This CDR3 has 12 residues. The CDR3 spells CASSESGYEQYF. Written as DNA, the CDR3 is TGTGCCAGCAGCGAGAGCGGGTACGAGCAGTACTTC.

The gene calls are TRBV14 and TRBJ1-2; 7 bases align to TRBD1. The V gene's germline CDR1 is SGHDN and CDR2 FVKESK. The CDR3 has 14 amino acids. The junction had 7 bases not matched to a gene; V was cut back by 5 bases and J by 4 bases. The CDR3 spells CASSFQGGAYGYTF. CDR3 in DNA: TGTGCCAGCAGCTTCCAGGGGGGCGCCTATGGCTACACCTTC.

This sequence joins TRBV7-6 and TRBJ2-5; 9 bases agree with TRBD1. J was trimmed by 4 bases and V by 5 bases; bases with no gene match: 8. Germline V gene data show CDR1 as SGHVS and CDR2 as FNYEAQ. CDR3 size: 15 residues. CDR3 sequence: CASSRRTGVGETQYF. CDR3 bases: TGTGCCAGCAGCAGGAGGACAGGGGTGGGAGAGACCCAGTACTTC.

The V call is TRBV6-5, the J call TRBJ2-2; unclear D gene. V was cut by 2 bases and J by 3 bases, with 7 bases left in between. Per germline, CDR1 MNHEY and CDR2 SVGAGI. The CDR3 runs 14 residues. The CDR3 DNA follows: TGTGCCAGCAGTTACGTCCGGGACACCGGGGAGCTGTTTTTT. Translated: CASSYVRDTGELFF.

This chain links TRBV5-1 with TRBJ2-3; the match to TRBD2 covers 12 bases. Germline CDR1 is SGHRS and CDR2 is YFSETQ. The CDR3 extends over 16 amino acids. V was pared by 0 bases and J by 5 bases, with 4 bases of the junction left unmatched. This CDR3 is CASSLVLAGGQDTQYF. The DNA for the CDR3 is TGCGCCAGCAGCTTGGTTCTAGCGGGGGGGCAAGATACGCAGTATTTT. Based on the CDR3 plus reference TRBV5-1 and TRBJ2-3, the full variable domain is KAGVTQTPRYLIKTRGQQVTLSCSPISGHRSVSWYQQTPGQGLQFLFEYFSETQRNKGNFPGRFSGRQFSNSRSEMNVSTLELGDSALYLCASSLVLAGGQDTQYFGPGTRLTVL.